This T cell receptor (beta chain) was observed in a study of blood T cell repertoires in COVID-19. V was trimmed by 5 bases and J by 7 bases, leaving 15 bases between them. Germline CDR1 and CDR2: SGHTA and FQGNSA. This CDR3 region has 14 residues. Assay used: immunoSEQ multiplex PCR; TCRdb lists only in-frame clones, some missing. This sample yields tens of thousands of clones, of which around 90% are seen a single time; roughly 5.7% belongs to the top ten. The sample was peripheral blood. V gene TRBV7-2 combines with J gene TRBJ1-5, with a possible D match to TRBD1 (5 bases). This TCR was recovered from a man in his 60s with acute or convalescent COVID-19. The CDR3 loop reads CASSLDSPGQPQHF. The CDR3 DNA reads TGTGCCAGCAGCCTAGACAGTCCGGGGCAGCCCCAGCATTTT.